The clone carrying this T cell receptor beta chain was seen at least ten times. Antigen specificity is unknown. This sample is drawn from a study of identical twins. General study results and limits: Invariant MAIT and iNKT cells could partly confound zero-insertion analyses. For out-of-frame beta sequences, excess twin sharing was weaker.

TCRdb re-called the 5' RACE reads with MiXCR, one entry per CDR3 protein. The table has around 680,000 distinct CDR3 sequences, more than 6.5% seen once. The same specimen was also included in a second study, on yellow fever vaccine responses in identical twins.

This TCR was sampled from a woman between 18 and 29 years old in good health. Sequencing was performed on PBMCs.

CDR3 DNA sequence: TGCGCCAGCAGCTTCGGGGTCGGCGAGCAGTACTTC. This translates into CASSFGVGEQYF. The chain is built from TRBV5-1 and TRBJ2-7; the D gene is possibly TRBD2 (5 bases). V was pared by 2 bases and J by 6 bases, with 9 bases between. The CDR3 runs to 12 residues. Germline V gene lookup returns CDR1 SGHRS and CDR2 YFSETQ.